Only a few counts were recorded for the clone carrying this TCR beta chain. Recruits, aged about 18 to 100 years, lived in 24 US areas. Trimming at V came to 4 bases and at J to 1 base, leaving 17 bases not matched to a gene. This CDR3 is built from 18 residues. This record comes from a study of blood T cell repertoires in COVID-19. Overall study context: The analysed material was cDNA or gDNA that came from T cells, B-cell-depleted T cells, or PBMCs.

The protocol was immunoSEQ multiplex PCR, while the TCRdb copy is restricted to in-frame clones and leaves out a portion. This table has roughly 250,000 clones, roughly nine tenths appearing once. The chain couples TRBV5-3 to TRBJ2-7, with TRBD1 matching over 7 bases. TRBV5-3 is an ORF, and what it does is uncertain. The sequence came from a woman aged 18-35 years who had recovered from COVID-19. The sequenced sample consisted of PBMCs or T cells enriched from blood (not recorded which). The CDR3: CARSHKNERTGKSYEQYF. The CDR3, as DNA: TGTGCCAGAAGCCATAAGAACGAACGGACAGGTAAGTCCTACGAGCAGTACTTC.